This is a list of T cell receptor beta chains from one sample in a study of T cell responses to AZD1222 COVID-19 vaccine. Measured with immunoSEQ multiplex PCR; TCRdb has only the in-frame clones, and not every one. The sample includes 150,000 to 200,000 clones, under 95% of them seen just once. Sequenced here: peripheral blood, sampled 28 days after the second AZD1222 dose. The receptors derive from an adult who received the AZD1222 COVID-19 vaccine. The CDR3 runs from the conserved cysteine through the conserved F or W. D genes are given only for firm matches. Clone sizes are given selectively: once, few, many, or a class where the clone is expanded.

v_gene	d_gene	len	j_gene	abundance	CDR3aa	CDR3nt
TRBV6-2/TRBV6-3	.	16	TRBJ1-2	.	CASSYSSRVGIYGYTF	TGTGCCAGCAGTTACTCGTCCAGGGTGGGGATCTATGGCTACACCTTC
TRBV19	.	13	TRBJ2-1	.	CASKRDGGKEQFF	TGTGCCAGTAAAAGGGACGGTGGAAAAGAGCAGTTCTTC
TRBV6-5	TRBD1	14	TRBJ1-5	.	CASRTGNSNQPQHF	TGTGCCAGCAGGACAGGGAATAGCAATCAGCCCCAGCATTTT
TRBV6-5	TRBD1	15	TRBJ1-2	.	CASSYQGAPDYGYTF	TGTGCCAGCAGTTACCAGGGGGCGCCGGACTATGGCTACACCTTC
TRBV11-3	TRBD1	13	TRBJ1-1	.	CASSPRGGTEAFF	TGTGCCAGCAGCCCCAGGGGGGGCACTGAAGCTTTCTTT
TRBV6-5	.	13	TRBJ2-7	.	CASRPPTGRVQYF	TGTGCCAGCAGGCCCCCTACAGGGAGGGTGCAGTACTTC
TRBV11-2	.	16	TRBJ2-1	.	CASRTQAGSSYNEQFF	TGTGCCAGCAGAACCCAGGCGGGTAGCTCCTACAATGAGCAGTTCTTC
TRBV3-1/TRBV3-2	TRBD1	14	TRBJ1-5	few	CASTPGTGNQPQHF	TGTGCCAGCACCCCCGGGACAGGGAATCAGCCCCAGCATTTT
TRBV5-4	.	15	TRBJ1-4	.	CASSLGGATNEKLFF	TGTGCCAGCAGCTTGGGAGGGGCAACTAATGAAAAACTGTTTTTT
TRBV19	.	15	TRBJ2-1	.	CARKEGLSSYNEQFF	TGTGCCAGGAAGGAGGGGCTGAGCTCCTACAATGAGCAGTTCTTC
TRBV28	.	14	TRBJ1-2	.	CASRLRGEAYGYTF	TGTGCCAGCAGGCTCAGGGGAGAGGCTTATGGCTACACCTTC
TRBV27	.	14	TRBJ2-5	.	CASSRDSSLETQYF	TGTGCCAGCAGTCGGGACTCCAGCCTAGAGACCCAGTACTTC
TRBV2	.	9	TRBJ1-2	.	CASSPRGTF	TGTGCCAGCAGTCCGAGGGGAACCTTC
TRBV6-5	.	14	TRBJ1-1	once	CASTRQGGDMAAFF	TGTGCCAGCACCAGGCAGGGAGGAGATATGGCAGCTTTCTTT
TRBV4-2	TRBD2	17	TRBJ2-1	.	CASSQRTAGGSYNEQFF	TGTGCCAGCAGCCAACGAACAGCGGGAGGTTCCTACAATGAGCAGTTCTTC
TRBV27	.	15	TRBJ1-6	.	CASSLSPGADSPLHF	TGTGCCAGCAGTTTATCGCCGGGGGCGGACTCACCCCTCCACTTT
TRBV4-3	.	15	TRBJ1-5	.	CASSQDPGGNQPQHF	TGCGCCAGCAGCCAAGATCCGGGGGGCAATCAGCCCCAGCATTTT
TRBV11-3	.	16	TRBJ2-3	.	CASSLRLYRDTDTQYF	TGTGCCAGCAGCTTAAGATTGTACAGAGACACAGATACGCAGTATTTT
TRBV28	TRBD2	16	TRBJ2-1	.	CASSLPTSGVYNEQFF	TGTGCCAGCAGTCTCCCGACTAGCGGGGTATACAATGAGCAGTTCTTC
TRBV7-3	TRBD1	14	TRBJ2-3	once	CASSLTTRTGAQYF	TGTGCCAGCAGCTTAACAACCAGGACAGGGGCGCAGTATTTT
TRBV6-2/TRBV6-3	TRBD1	14	TRBJ2-7	.	CASSYGGQGYEQYF	TGTGCCAGCAGTTACGGGGGACAGGGCTACGAGCAGTACTTC
TRBV25-1	TRBD2	14	TRBJ2-1	.	CASRTGGSLNEQFF	TGTGCCAGCAGGACGGGGGGGTCCCTCAATGAGCAGTTCTTC